This T cell receptor beta chain was retrieved from a study of blood T cell repertoires in COVID-19. Whole-study context: Sources were T cells, B-cell-depleted T cells, or PBMCs; the material itself was cDNA or gDNA.

This CDR3 spans 15 amino acids. V shed 4 bases and J 3 bases; nucleotides not matched to a gene: 7. Germline V gene sequence: CDR1 SGHRS, CDR2 YFSETQ. TCRdb's copy holds only in-frame clones and misses some; the assay was immunoSEQ multiplex PCR. The repertoire includes 400,000 to 500,000 clones, around nine tenths of them detected once, and roughly 1.4% sits in the top ten. Which cohort a participant joined came from the clinical history participants gave. Before they entered the study, exposed participants had met a COVID-19 case within 2 weeks. Material for sequencing was PBMCs or T cells enriched from blood (not recorded which). The TCR was taken from a young woman who had been exposed to COVID-19. V gene TRBV5-1 combines with J gene TRBJ2-7, with 10 positions matching TRBD2. The CDR3 region has the DNA TGCGCCAGCAGCACGGACCTAGCGGGGGTCTACGAGCAGTACTTC. As protein: CASSTDLAGVYEQYF.